The clone carrying this T cell receptor beta chain was seen only a few times. What it recognizes is unknown. The CDR3 loop spans 14 amino acids. V lost 7 bases, J lost 3 bases, and 14 bases lay in between. Germline assignment: CDR1 SGHTS and CDR2 YDEGEE. The data belong to a study of CD4+ T cells in melanoma. Whole-study results and caveats: CD8+ T cell, macrophage and B cell function reportedly correlated with neoantigen-specific CD4+ T cells.

TCRdb's copy holds only in-frame clones and misses some; the assay was immunoSEQ multiplex PCR. The table includes about 9,900 clones, around 70% detected once. The sequence was obtained from a human donor with melanoma. The V gene is TRBV5-8, the J gene TRBJ2-1; D is possibly TRBD2 (5 bases). The sequencing sample was made of cells from a culture (not recorded whether cultured in vitro). CDR3 sequence (DNA): TGTGCCAGCGAAAAGGGAGTGGTCTACAATGAGCAGTTCTTC. Protein: CASEKGVVYNEQFF.